The sequence of this T cell receptor (beta chain) was determined in a study of T cells in tuberculosis. On the study more broadly: The T cells targeted glucose monomycolate, a mycobacterial lipid, via CD1B. Study-level points and caveats: Active tuberculosis patients had shorter CDR3-alpha; the beta difference was nonsignificant. Smaller distances to GMM-specific TCRs suggested their expansion in active tuberculosis.

Generated by immunoSEQ multiplex PCR, the TCRdb table keeps only in-frame clones and is missing some. Of fewer than 55,000 clones in the sample, about 95% were seen once. The germline V gene encodes CDR1 SGHTA and CDR2 FQGNSA. The V and J ends lost 1 base and 0 bases respectively, with 9 bases between them. The CDR3 is made up of 15 amino acids. A note on this clone: Its antigen is undetermined. The identical CDR3 is also encoded by other nucleotide sequences in the sample.

Sequenced sample: PBMCs. This clonotype was obtained from a donor aged 10 to 29 with latent tuberculosis or without tuberculosis infection. This chain joins TRBV7-2 and TRBJ1-1, with D unresolved. The CDR3 nucleotides are TGTGCCAGCAGCTTAGGAGGAACGGTGAACACTGAAGCTTTCTTT. This translates into CASSLGGTVNTEAFF.